Listed here is a single T cell receptor (beta chain). Its target antigen remains unknown. Within one base of it there is no much larger clone, and no base qualities were kept. The immunoSEQ Assay, a bias-controlled multiplex PCR, was used to amplify TCRbeta CDR3 regions from genomic DNA. In the paper's pipeline: The number of nucleated cells in each sample was estimated by amplification of reference gene primers within the assay. To quantify the absolute abundance of each unique TCRbeta CDR3 rearrangement, sequence reads were collapsed and filtered. For each sample, productive Simpson clonality was calculated by taking the square root of Simpson's diversity index across productive rearrangements. TCRdb obtained this table from immuneACCESS and retained in-frame rearrangements with V and J assigned. These tables miss some clones; where compared with another copy, unresolved V genes account for less than half of the shortfall, and the remainder is unexplained. The V and J calls and the clone size are those of that table, but D and trimming were determined from the DNA. This sample gives 300,000 to 400,000 clones in total; over 75% of them show up just once. Of the sample, more than 0.8% is held by the ten largest clones.

The data were obtained in a study of blood T cell repertoires in COVID-19 (dated by TCRdb to about 2020). General notes on the study: Samples from collaborators originated in the United States, Italy and Spain and spanned both the acute and convalescent phases of COVID-19. The material from the prospective study consisted of cDNA or gDNA derived from T cells, B-cell-depleted T cells, or PBMCs. Subjects who had been exposed to COVID-19, were actively infected with it, or had recovered from it provided the deeply sampled blood TCRbeta repertoires that made up the dataset. The repertoires were released in a freely available public database intended as a resource for research on the immune response to SARS-CoV-2. The samples were drawn from the first 160 participants of the ongoing ImmuneRACE study and from 1,254 subjects provided by 6 global collaborators. Nearly every sample came with metadata listing a de-identified subject ID, COVID-19 status, age in years and sex. Where available, HLA class I and class II types were taken from metadata supplied by the sample provider and were not determined by assay-based typing.

In the prospective study, participants were about 18 to 90 years old, resided in around 25 geographic areas of the United States, and were enrolled through a virtual design. In the prospective study, participants were assigned to cohorts based on the clinical history participants reported in a screening survey and a study questionnaire. ImmuneRACE Cohort 3 recovered participants were defined by two consecutive negative NP/OP PCR tests, healthcare professional clearance, or symptom resolution. In the prospective study, mobile phlebotomists collected whole blood, serum and a nasopharyngeal or oropharyngeal swab from each participant. Additional blood draws and questionnaires over an approximately 2-month period could optionally be provided by prospective study participants. Before DNA extraction, prospective study blood samples were shipped either frozen or at room temperature. Study-level results and caveats: The amount of clinical and demographic metadata varied by source and participant and was provided uncurated.

This clonotype originated in a man aged 18 to 29 who had recovered from COVID-19. The sequenced material came from PBMCs or T cells enriched from blood (not recorded which).

The bases are TGTGCCAGCAGTGATAGTCAGGTTGTTTACTACGAGCAGTACTTC. This encodes CASSDSQVVYYEQYF. The chain uses TRBV2 and TRBJ2-7, with no D gene named confidently. Measured from the cysteine to the phenylalanine, the CDR3 is 15 residues long. The kept DNA is CDR3 alone, 45 bases in frame from the first base. The germline V gene gives CDR1 as SNHLY and CDR2 as FYNNEI. V is shortened by 3 bases, J by 3 bases, and the region joining them spans 15 bases.